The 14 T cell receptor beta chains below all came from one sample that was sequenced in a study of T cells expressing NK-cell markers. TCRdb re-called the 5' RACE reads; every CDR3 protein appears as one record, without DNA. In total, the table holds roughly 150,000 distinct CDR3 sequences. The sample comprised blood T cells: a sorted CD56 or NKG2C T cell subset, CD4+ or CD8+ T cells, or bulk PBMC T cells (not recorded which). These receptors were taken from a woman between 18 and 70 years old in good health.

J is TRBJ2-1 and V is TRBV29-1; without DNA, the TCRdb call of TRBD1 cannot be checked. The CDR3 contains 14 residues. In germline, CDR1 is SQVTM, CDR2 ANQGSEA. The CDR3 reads CSVGGTGTYNEQFF.

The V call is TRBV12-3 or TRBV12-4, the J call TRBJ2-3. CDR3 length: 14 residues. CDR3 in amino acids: CASSLLTRRDTQYF.

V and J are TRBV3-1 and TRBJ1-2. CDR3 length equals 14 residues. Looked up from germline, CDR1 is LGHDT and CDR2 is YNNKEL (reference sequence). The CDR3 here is CASSQGQVDYGYTF. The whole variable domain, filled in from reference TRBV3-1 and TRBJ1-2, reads DTAVSQTPKYLVTQMGNDKSIKCEQNLGHDTMYWYKQDSKKFLKIMFSYNNKELIINETVPNRFSPKSPDKAHLNLHINSLELGDSAVYFCASSQGQVDYGYTFGSGTRLTVV.

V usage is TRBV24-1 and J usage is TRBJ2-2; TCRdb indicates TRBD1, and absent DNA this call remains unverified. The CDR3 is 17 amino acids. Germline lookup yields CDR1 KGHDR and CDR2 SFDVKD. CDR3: CATSEPDTDANTGELFF.

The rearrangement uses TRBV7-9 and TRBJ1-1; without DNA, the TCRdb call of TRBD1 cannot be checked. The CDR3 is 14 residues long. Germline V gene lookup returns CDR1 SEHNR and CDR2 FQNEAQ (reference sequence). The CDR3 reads CASSPPLQGTEAFF.

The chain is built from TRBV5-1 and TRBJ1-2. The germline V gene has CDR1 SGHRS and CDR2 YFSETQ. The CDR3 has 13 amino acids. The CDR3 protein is CASSSDSGNGYTF.

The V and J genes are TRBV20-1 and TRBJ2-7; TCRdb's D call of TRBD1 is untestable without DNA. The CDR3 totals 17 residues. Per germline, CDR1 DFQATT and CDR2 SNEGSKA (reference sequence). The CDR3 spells CSARDKGSGTGTYEQYF.

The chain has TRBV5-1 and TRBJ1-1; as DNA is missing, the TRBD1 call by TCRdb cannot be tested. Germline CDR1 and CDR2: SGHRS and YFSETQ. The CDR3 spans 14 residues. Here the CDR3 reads CASSQRQGTMGAFF. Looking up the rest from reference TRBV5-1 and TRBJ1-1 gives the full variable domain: KAGVTQTPRYLIKTRGQQVTLSCSPISGHRSVSWYQQTPGQGLQFLFEYFSETQRNKGNFPGRFSGRQFSNSRSEMNVSTLELGDSALYLCASSQRQGTMGAFFGQGTRLTVV.

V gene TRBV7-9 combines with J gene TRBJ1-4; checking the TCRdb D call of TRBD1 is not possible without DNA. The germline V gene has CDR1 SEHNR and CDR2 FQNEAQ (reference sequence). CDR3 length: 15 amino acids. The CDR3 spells CASSLGGTDNEKLFF.

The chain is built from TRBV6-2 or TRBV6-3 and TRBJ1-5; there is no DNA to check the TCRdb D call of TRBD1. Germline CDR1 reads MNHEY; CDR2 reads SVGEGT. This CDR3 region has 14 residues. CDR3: CASSWGQRNQPQHF.

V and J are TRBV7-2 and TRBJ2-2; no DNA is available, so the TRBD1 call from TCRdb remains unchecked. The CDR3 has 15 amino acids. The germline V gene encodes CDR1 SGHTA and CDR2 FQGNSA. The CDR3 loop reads CASSSDSPGTGELFF.

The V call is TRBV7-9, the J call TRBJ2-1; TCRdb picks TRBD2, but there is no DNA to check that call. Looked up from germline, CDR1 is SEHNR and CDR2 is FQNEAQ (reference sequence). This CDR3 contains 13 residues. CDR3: CASSSGGWNEQFF.

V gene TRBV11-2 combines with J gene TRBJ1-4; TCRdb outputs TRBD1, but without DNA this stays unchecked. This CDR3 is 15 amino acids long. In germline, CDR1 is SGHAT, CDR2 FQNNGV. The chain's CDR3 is CASSPRTGGREKLFF.

This CDR3 reads CAWGDGYQPQHF. V is TRBV30 and J is TRBJ1-5; TCRdb proposes TRBD1, but this gene call is untestable without DNA. Germline V lookup: CDR1 GTSNPN, CDR2 SVGIG (reference sequence). The CDR3 loop spans 12 amino acids.